The 5 T cell receptor beta chains listed next were all sequenced from one sample in a study of cytomegalovirus exposure and HLA in healthy donors. 60 Vbeta and 13 Jbeta primers were used in PCR. Sequencing was performed with immunoSEQ multiplex PCR; in TCRdb, only in-frame clones are kept and a portion is missing. The sample includes tens of thousands of clones, almost 85% seen only once; the top ten take approximately 2.9%. Material: PBMCs. Receptors were obtained from a man in his forties or fifties in good health and CMV-seronegative.

The chain couples TRBV21-1 to TRBJ1-2; the table assigns TRBD1, which was not confirmed against the DNA. TRBV21-1 has pseudogene status. This CDR3 is built from 16 residues. CDR3 DNA: TGTGCCTGCTCGGTGAGACATTGCCAAAGGTACTATGGCTACACCTTC. It encodes CACSVRHCQRYYGYTF.

The chain uses TRBV30 and TRBJ2-2, with D perhaps matching TRBD2 (6 bases). Germline V CDR1 and CDR2: GTSNPN, SVGIG (reference sequence). The CDR3 is made up of 14 amino acids. The ends were cut back, 3 bases at V and 2 bases at J, with 10 bases in the middle. In nucleotides, the CDR3 is TGTGCCTGGAGGGCGGGACCTAACACCGGGGAGCTGTTTTTT. This translates into CAWRAGPNTGELFF.

Only a few counts were recorded for this clone. The missing conserved phenylalanine or tryptophan at the end of this CDR3 makes a read error likely. It is unclear where the CDR3 begins or ends on the DNA, so no DNA is shown, and the CDR3 is as TCRdb lists it. The chain combines TRBV14 with TRBJ2-7; the table's D call, TRBD2, was not checked against the DNA. The CDR3 is 13 amino acids in total, end residues counted. Germline V gene sequence: CDR1 SGHDN, CDR2 FVKESK. CDR3 in amino acids: CASSQDLGGAVSI.

The V call is TRBV27, the J call TRBJ1-5; D is unclear. The length of the CDR3 is 16 residues. Germline V gene data show CDR1 as MNHEY and CDR2 as SMNVEV (reference sequence). Trimming removed 2 bases at V and 0 bases at J, with 11 bases between. CDR3 residues: CASSLRYTDSNQPQHF. CDR3 coding DNA: TGTGCCAGCAGTTTACGTTACACAGATAGCAATCAGCCCCAGCATTTT.

V gene TRBV9 combines with J gene TRBJ1-2; TRBD1 is a possible D gene (6 bases). The CDR3 is 15 amino acids. Trimming left V 0 bases short and J 6 bases short, with 15 bases between. The germline V gene encodes CDR1 SGDLS and CDR2 YYNGEE. Written as DNA, the CDR3 is TGTGCCAGCAGCGTAGCCCCAGGGGCGGGGGATGGCTACACCTTC. Amino acids: CASSVAPGAGDGYTF.